What follows are 30 T cell receptor beta chains derived from one specimen sequenced in a study of follicular helper T cells after annual influenza vaccination listed by TCRdb under 2017. Library prep was done by the immunoSEQ multiplex PCR assay. TCRdb holds this immuneACCESS table with in-frame rearrangements only. Some clones are missing; in checked studies, unresolved V genes explain under half, and the rest has no known cause. The sample table holds around 4,900 clones, of which 65% to 85% were seen once. The top ten clonotypes cover approximately 2.2% of the sample. According to the study, the label for this sample's time point signals: 2015-2016 season, pre-vaccination. Source: CXCR5+ CD38- circulating T follicular helper cells from blood, taken on the day of influenza vaccination. The cell subset or site label of this sample denotes: circulating Tfh, non-naive CD4+CXCR5+PD-1+ (ICOS+CD38+ or ICOS-CD38-). These TCRs come from an adult who received the influenza vaccine.

This clone was counted a few times. CDR3 protein: CASSQGFSEGNYGYTF. The CDR3 DNA follows: TGTGCCAGCAGCCAAGGTTTCTCAGAGGGTAACTATGGCTACACCTTC. J is TRBJ1-2 and V is TRBV4-2; D unclear. There are 16 residues in the CDR3. V shed 1 base and J shed 1 base, with 13 bases lying between them. Germline CDR1 and CDR2: LGHNA and YNFKEQ.

The chain carries TRBV7-9 and TRBJ1-6; D is ambiguous. V was shortened by 1 base and J by 7 bases, with 11 bases between the two germline ends. The CDR3 runs to 15 residues. CDR1 and CDR2 from the germline V gene are SEHNR and FQNEAQ (reference sequence). The CDR3 DNA sequence: TGTGCCAGCAGCTTAGAAGCAGCCCTCAATTCACCCCTCCACTTT. Its protein is CASSLEAALNSPLHF.

This chain links TRBV19 with TRBJ1-1; D is unresolved. The CDR3 sequence is 13 residues long. Trimming shortened V by 4 bases and J by 5 bases, and 11 bases separated the two germline ends. Germline lookup yields CDR1 LNHDA and CDR2 SQIVND (reference sequence). CDR3 residues: CASSRGVGTEAFF. CDR3 DNA: TGTGCCAGTAGTAGGGGTGTGGGGACTGAAGCTTTCTTT.

The chain is built from TRBV6-1 and TRBJ1-5, with D unclear. Germline V gene lookup returns CDR1 MNHNS and CDR2 SASEGT. With 3 bases removed from V and 0 bases from J, the gap between germline ends came to 6 bases. There are 14 residues in the CDR3. The CDR3 loop is CASSDRFSNQPQHF. CDR3 coding DNA: TGTGCCAGCAGTGATCGGTTTAGCAATCAGCCCCAGCATTTT.

The chain couples TRBV7-2 to TRBJ2-6; a weak D match, TRBD1 (5 bases). V dropped 2 bases and J dropped 0 bases, with 11 bases sitting between them. The CDR3 sequence is 17 residues long. Germline V CDR1 and CDR2: SGHTA, FQGNSA. In DNA, the CDR3 is TGTGCCAGCAGCTTACGCAGGGAAGCCTCTGGGGCCAACGTCCTGACTTTC. It translates to CASSLRREASGANVLTF.

CDR3: CASSTNQGYEQYF. In DNA form, the CDR3 reads TGTGCCAGTAGTACGAATCAGGGTTACGAGCAGTACTTC. The chain combines TRBV19 with TRBJ2-7; TRBD1 might be the D (5 bases). Trimming stripped 4 bases from V and 4 bases from J, with 11 bases between. Per germline, CDR1 LNHDA and CDR2 SQIVND (reference sequence). This CDR3 comprises 13 residues. Drawing the rest from reference TRBV19 and TRBJ2-7, the complete variable domain is DGGITQSPKYLFRKEGQNVTLSCEQNLNHDAMYWYRQDPGQGLRLIYYSQIVNDFQKGDIAEGYSVSREKKESFPLTVTSAQKNPTAFYLCASSTNQGYEQYFGPGTRLTVT.

The table lists this clone with a few counts. The V call is TRBV5-1, the J call TRBJ1-1; D might be TRBD1 (6 bases). The CDR3 consists of 16 residues. Looked up from germline, CDR1 is SGHRS and CDR2 is YFSETQ. V was cut by 2 bases and J by 5 bases, with 19 bases left in between. In DNA form, the CDR3 reads TGCGCCAGCAGCTTTTCGTCGGTCAGGGGTGGAACTGAAGCTTTCTTT. Protein product: CASSFSSVRGGTEAFF.

The CDR3 sequence: CASSIGGQGITDTQYF. The CDR3 nucleotides read TGTGCCAGTAGTATAGGAGGACAGGGGATAACAGATACGCAGTATTTT. J is TRBJ2-3 and V is TRBV19; the match to TRBD1 covers 9 bases. This CDR3 is 16 amino acids long. CDR1 and CDR2 (germline): LNHDA, SQIVND (reference sequence). The trim removed 1 base at V and 3 bases at J, leaving 5 bases unmatched.

Here the CDR3 reads CSASRRDEQYF. The CDR3 DNA follows: TGCAGTGCTAGTCGAAGGGACGAGCAGTACTTC. This rearrangement joins TRBV20-1 to TRBJ2-7; D is undetermined. V lost 3 bases to trimming and J lost 5 bases, with 8 bases between them. The CDR3 covers 11 residues. Germline V CDR1 and CDR2: DFQATT, SNEGSKA (reference sequence).

CDR3 in DNA: TGTGCCAGCAGCTTCGACAGGGGCTATGAAGCTTTCTTT. Amino acids: CASSFDRGYEAFF. The chain carries TRBV5-6 and TRBJ1-1; 8 nucleotides agree with TRBD1. Germline V gene lookup returns CDR1 SGHDT and CDR2 YYEEEE. Trimming at V came to 2 bases and at J to 7 bases, leaving 4 bases not matched to a gene. This CDR3 is built from 13 residues.

The chain carries TRBV5-8 and TRBJ1-2; D is possibly TRBD1 (6 bases). Germline V gene data show CDR1 as SGHTS and CDR2 as YDEGEE. Deletions cut 2 bases from V and 2 bases from J, with 10 bases between. The CDR3 has 14 residues. The CDR3 loop is CASSFSQGNYGYTF. Here the CDR3 DNA reads TGTGCCAGCAGCTTTTCACAGGGCAACTATGGCTACACCTTC.

The chain recombines TRBV19 with TRBJ1-1; 9 bases align to TRBD1. CDR1 is LNHDA and CDR2 is SQIVND in the germline V gene (reference sequence). The V gene end was trimmed by 3 bases and the J gene end by 5 bases; junction bases not matched to a gene: 10. This CDR3 region has 16 residues. Written as DNA, the CDR3 is TGTGCCAGTAGTATCTTAAGGGGACAGGGAGGGACTGAAGCTTTCTTT. It specifies CASSILRGQGGTEAFF. The whole variable domain, filled in from reference TRBV19 and TRBJ1-1, reads DGGITQSPKYLFRKEGQNVTLSCEQNLNHDAMYWYRQDPGQGLRLIYYSQIVNDFQKGDIAEGYSVSREKKESFPLTVTSAQKNPTAFYLCASSILRGQGGTEAFFGQGTRLTVV.

The chain couples TRBV6-1 to TRBJ1-6; 7 bases align to TRBD1. V lost 3 bases and J lost 12; bases outside the gene matches: 11. Germline V CDR1 and CDR2: MNHNS, SASEGT. This CDR3 spans 15 amino acids. CDR3 region: CASSEGLTGRRPLHF. In nucleotides, the CDR3 is TGTGCCAGCAGTGAGGGTTTGACAGGGCGACGACCCCTCCACTTT.

The chain joins TRBV10-3 to TRBJ2-7, with D uncertain. Trimming stripped 0 bases from V and 3 bases from J, with 6 bases between. Germline CDR1 reads ENHRY; CDR2 reads SYGVKD. This CDR3 has 13 amino acids. The CDR3 DNA reads TGTGCCATCAGTGAGTCGGGCTTCTACGAGCAGTACTTC. It translates to CAISESGFYEQYF.

The chain employs TRBV19 and TRBJ2-3; TRBD2 agrees at 7 bases. Germline V lookup: CDR1 LNHDA, CDR2 SQIVND (reference sequence). This CDR3 has 15 residues. V lost 5 bases and J lost 2; bases outside the gene matches: 7. The CDR3 loop reads CASSQSGNPTDTQYF. DNA for the CDR3: TGTGCCAGTAGTCAAAGCGGGAACCCCACAGATACGCAGTATTTT.

The chain is built from TRBV6-5 and TRBJ2-3; 8 nucleotides line up with TRBD2. Germline loops: CDR1 MNHEY, CDR2 SVGAGI. CDR3 length equals 14 residues. V shed 6 bases and J 6 bases; nucleotides not matched to a gene: 8. CDR3: CASSSGLGWDTQYF. In DNA form, the CDR3 reads TGTGCCAGCAGCTCGGGACTAGGGTGGGATACGCAGTATTTT.

The V gene is TRBV4-1, the J gene TRBJ2-5; the D call may be TRBD1 or TRBD2 (6 bases each). This CDR3 has 16 residues. V was trimmed by 4 bases and J by 3 bases, leaving 18 bases between them. Germline CDR1 MGHRA, CDR2 YSYEKL. The CDR3 is CASSPLKVGGKETQYF. The DNA of the CDR3 is TGCGCCAGCAGCCCCTTAAAGGTAGGGGGGAAAGAGACCCAGTACTTC.

CDR3 nucleotide sequence: TGTGCCAGTAGTCGCCAGACAGGGGCCACGAACACTGAAGCTTTCTTT. Translation gives CASSRQTGATNTEAFF. This chain joins TRBV19 and TRBJ1-1; TRBD1 matches 8 bases. Germline loops: CDR1 LNHDA, CDR2 SQIVND (reference sequence). The CDR3 sequence is 16 residues long. J was trimmed by 1 base and V by 5 bases; bases with no gene match: 9. The entire variable domain, with the rest obtained from reference TRBV19 and TRBJ1-1, is as follows: DGGITQSPKYLFRKEGQNVTLSCEQNLNHDAMYWYRQDPGQGLRLIYYSQIVNDFQKGDIAEGYSVSREKKESFPLTVTSAQKNPTAFYLCASSRQTGATNTEAFFGQGTRLTVV.

The chain uses TRBV10-3 and TRBJ2-7; TRBD2 is a possible D gene (6 bases). Trimming left V 0 bases short and J 3 bases short, with 12 bases between. This CDR3 has 15 amino acids. Germline V gene data show CDR1 as ENHRY and CDR2 as SYGVKD. The CDR3 here is CAISESGLAIYEQYF. The CDR3 bases are TGTGCCATCAGTGAGTCTGGGCTAGCGATCTACGAGCAGTACTTC.

The rearrangement links TRBV5-1 to TRBJ1-1, with TRBD1 identical over 9 bases. The CDR3 has 13 amino acids. The J segment lost 10 bases and the V segment lost 3 bases, leaving 7 bases of the junction unmatched. Germline loops: CDR1 SGHRS, CDR2 YFSETQ. CDR3 sequence reads: CASSSNPGQGAFF. CDR3 DNA: TGCGCCAGCAGCTCCAACCCGGGACAGGGAGCTTTCTTT.

This clone occurred once. J is TRBJ1-4 and V is TRBV7-9, with no clear D. The germline V gene encodes CDR1 SEHNR and CDR2 FQNEAQ (reference sequence). The CDR3 covers 12 residues. V was shortened by 6 bases and J by 8 bases, with 10 bases between the two germline ends. The CDR3 DNA follows: TGTGCCAGCAGACCCCAGAGGGAAAAACTGTTTTTT. Its translation: CASRPQREKLFF.

The rearrangement uses TRBV6-1 and TRBJ2-7; either TRBD1 or TRBD2 may fit D (5 bases each). CDR3 size: 13 residues. V was pared by 5 bases and J by 2 bases, with 10 bases between. Germline CDR1 and CDR2: MNHNS and SASEGT. The CDR3 is CASSFGGAYEQYF. DNA of the CDR3: TGTGCCAGCAGTTTTGGGGGAGCCTACGAGCAGTACTTC.

This clone was recorded only once. The chain carries TRBV2 and TRBJ2-2; tentative D call: TRBD1 (5 bases). The CDR3 covers 14 residues. Trimming stripped 7 bases from V and 5 bases from J, with 14 bases between. Germline CDR1 SNHLY, CDR2 FYNNEI. CDR3 sequence: CASNGQGNTGELFF. CDR3 nucleotides: TGTGCCAGCAACGGGCAGGGAAATACCGGGGAGCTGTTTTTT.

The rearrangement joins TRBV2 to TRBJ2-5; 11 nucleotides agree with TRBD2. Per the germline V gene, CDR1 is SNHLY and CDR2 is FYNNEI. The V and J ends lost 6 bases and 5 bases, in that order; junction bases with no gene match: 8. This CDR3 is built from 15 residues. This CDR3 is CASSPNSGGDETQYF. In DNA form, the CDR3 reads TGTGCCAGCAGCCCTAATAGCGGGGGGGACGAGACCCAGTACTTC. The full variable domain, with the rest looked up from reference TRBV2 and TRBJ2-5, is EPEVTQTPSHQVTQMGQEVILRCVPISNHLYFYWYRQILGQKVEFLVSFYNNEISEKSEIFDDQFSVERPDGSNFTLKIRSTKLEDSAMYFCASSPNSGGDETQYFGPGTRLLVL.

The V gene is TRBV19, the J gene TRBJ1-5; TRBD1 is a possible D gene (6 bases). Between the trimmed V and J ends, which lost 10 bases and 3 bases, there was a span of 16 bases. Germline V gene sequence: CDR1 LNHDA, CDR2 SQIVND (reference sequence). This CDR3 region has 14 residues. The CDR3 protein is CATGGAVANQPQHF. The CDR3 bases are TGTGCCACCGGGGGCGCGGTGGCCAATCAGCCCCAGCATTTT.

The V and J genes are TRBV7-2 and TRBJ2-7; the D gene is possibly TRBD2 (5 bases). This CDR3 is built from 13 residues. Between the trimmed V and J ends, which lost 5 bases and 5 bases, there was a span of 13 bases. The germline V gene has CDR1 SGHTA and CDR2 FQGNSA. The CDR3 here is CASSPRYGNEQYF. The DNA of the CDR3 is TGTGCCAGCAGCCCCCGGTACGGGAACGAGCAGTACTTC.

The chain has TRBV18 and TRBJ1-4; D is possibly TRBD1 (5 bases). Trimming stripped 2 bases from V and 8 bases from J, with 15 bases between. The germline V gene has CDR1 KGHSH and CDR2 LQKENI. The CDR3 extends over 15 amino acids. The CDR3 is CASSPRGLSGEKLFF. CDR3 nucleotide sequence: TGTGCCAGCTCACCAAGGGGCCTGTCGGGCGAAAAACTGTTTTTT.

The J gene is TRBJ2-3, the V gene TRBV18; no firm D call. Germline-derived CDR1 and CDR2 are KGHSH and LQKENI. The CDR3 runs to 13 residues. Deletions cut 3 bases from V and 6 bases from J, with 10 bases between. This chain's CDR3 is CASSPNARDTQYF. The CDR3 DNA sequence: TGTGCCAGCTCACCCAACGCCCGGGATACGCAGTATTTT.

The J gene is TRBJ1-5, the V gene TRBV4-2; D is unclear. Germline lookup yields CDR1 LGHNA and CDR2 YNFKEQ. The CDR3 is 13 amino acids. The ends were cut back, 5 bases at V and 0 bases at J, with 5 bases in the middle. The CDR3 nucleotides read TGTGCCAGCAGCTTGGCTAGCAATCAGCCCCAGCATTTT. Amino acid sequence: CASSLASNQPQHF.

This chain uses TRBV29-1 with TRBJ2-7; TRBD1 might be the D (6 bases). Germline values: CDR1 SQVTM, CDR2 ANQGSEA. Deletions cut 2 bases from V and 0 bases from J, with 11 bases between. The CDR3 has 14 amino acids. Here the CDR3 DNA reads TGCAGCGTTGAACGGGTGACAGGCTCCTACGAGCAGTACTTC. Its translation: CSVERVTGSYEQYF.